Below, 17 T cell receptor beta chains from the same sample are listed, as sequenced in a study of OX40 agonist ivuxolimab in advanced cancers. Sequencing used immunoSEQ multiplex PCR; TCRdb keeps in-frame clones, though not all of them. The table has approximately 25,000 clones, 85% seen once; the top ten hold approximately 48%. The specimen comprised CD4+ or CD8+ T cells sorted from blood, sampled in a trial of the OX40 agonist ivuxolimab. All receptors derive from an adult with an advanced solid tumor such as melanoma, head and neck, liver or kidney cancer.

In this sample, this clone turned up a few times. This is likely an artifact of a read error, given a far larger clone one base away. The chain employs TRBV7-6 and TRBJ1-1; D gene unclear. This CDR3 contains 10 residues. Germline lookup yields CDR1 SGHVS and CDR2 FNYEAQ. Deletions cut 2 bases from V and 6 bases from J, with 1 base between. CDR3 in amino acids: CASSLPEAFF. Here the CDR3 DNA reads TGTGCCAGCAGCTTACCTGAAGCTTTCTTT.

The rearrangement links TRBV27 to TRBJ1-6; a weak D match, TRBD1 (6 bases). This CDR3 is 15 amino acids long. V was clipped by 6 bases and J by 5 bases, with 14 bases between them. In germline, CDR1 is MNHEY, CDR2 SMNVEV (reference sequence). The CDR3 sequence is CASRAGQSHNSPLHF. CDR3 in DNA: TGTGCCAGCAGAGCCGGACAGTCCCATAATTCACCCCTCCACTTT.

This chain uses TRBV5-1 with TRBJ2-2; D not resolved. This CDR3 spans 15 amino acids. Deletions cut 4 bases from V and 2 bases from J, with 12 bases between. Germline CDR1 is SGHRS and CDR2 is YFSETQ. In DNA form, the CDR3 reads TGCGCCAGCAGCCGGCTTGGGGTAAACACCGGGGAGCTGTTTTTT. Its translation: CASSRLGVNTGELFF.

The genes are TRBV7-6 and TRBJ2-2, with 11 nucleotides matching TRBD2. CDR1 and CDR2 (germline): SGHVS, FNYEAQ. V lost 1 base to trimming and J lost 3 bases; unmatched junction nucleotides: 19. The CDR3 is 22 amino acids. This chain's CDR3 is CASSLEASFLAGGHPDTGELFF. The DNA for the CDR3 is TGTGCCAGCAGCTTAGAGGCGTCGTTTCTAGCGGGGGGACACCCCGACACCGGGGAGCTGTTTTTT.

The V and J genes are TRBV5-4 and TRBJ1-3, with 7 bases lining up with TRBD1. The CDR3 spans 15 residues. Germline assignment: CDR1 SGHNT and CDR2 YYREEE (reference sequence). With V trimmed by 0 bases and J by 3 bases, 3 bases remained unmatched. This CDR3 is CASSLGQGGGNTIYF. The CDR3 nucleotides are TGTGCCAGCAGCTTGGGACAGGGCGGTGGAAACACCATATATTTT. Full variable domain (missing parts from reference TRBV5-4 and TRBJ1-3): ETGVTQSPTHLIKTRGQQVTLRCSSQSGHNTVSWYQQALGQGPQFIFQYYREEENGRGNFPPRFSGLQFPNYSSELNVNALELDDSALYLCASSLGQGGGNTIYFGEGSWLTVV.

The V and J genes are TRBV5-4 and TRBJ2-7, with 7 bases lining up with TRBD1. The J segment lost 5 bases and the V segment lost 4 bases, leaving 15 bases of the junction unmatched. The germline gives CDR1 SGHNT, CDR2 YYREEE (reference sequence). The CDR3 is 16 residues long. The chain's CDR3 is CASSLTTGTASDEQYF. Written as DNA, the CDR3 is TGTGCCAGCAGCCTAACCACCGGGACAGCCTCTGACGAGCAGTACTTC.

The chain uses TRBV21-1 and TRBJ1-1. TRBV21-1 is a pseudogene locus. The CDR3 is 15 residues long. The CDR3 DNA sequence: TGTGCCAGCAGCAATCGGGAGAATATGAACACTGAAGCTTTCTTT. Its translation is CASSNRENMNTEAFF.

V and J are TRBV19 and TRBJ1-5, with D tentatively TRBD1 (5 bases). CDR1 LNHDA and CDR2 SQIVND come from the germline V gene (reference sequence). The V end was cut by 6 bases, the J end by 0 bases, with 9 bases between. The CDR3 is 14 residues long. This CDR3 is CASSQGYSNQPQHF. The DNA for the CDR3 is TGTGCCAGTAGCCAGGGATATAGCAATCAGCCCCAGCATTTT.

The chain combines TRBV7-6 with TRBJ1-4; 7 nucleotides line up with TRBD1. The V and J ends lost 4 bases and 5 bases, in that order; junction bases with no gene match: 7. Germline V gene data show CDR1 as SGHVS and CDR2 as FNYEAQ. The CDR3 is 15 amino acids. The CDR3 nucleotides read TGTGCCAGCAGCTCAACTGGGACAGAGAATGAAAAACTGTTTTTT. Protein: CASSSTGTENEKLFF.

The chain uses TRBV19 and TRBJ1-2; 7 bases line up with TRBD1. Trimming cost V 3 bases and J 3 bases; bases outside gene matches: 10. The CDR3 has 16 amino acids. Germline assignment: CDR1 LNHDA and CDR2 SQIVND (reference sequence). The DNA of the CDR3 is TGTGCCAGTAGTATGGTCGGGACAGTAGGTTACTATGGCTACACCTTC. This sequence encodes CASSMVGTVGYYGYTF.

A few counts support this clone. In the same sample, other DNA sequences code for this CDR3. The CDR3 DNA reads as TGTGCCTGGGGACTTGATACGCAGTATTTT. Encoded protein: CAWGLDTQYF. The V and J genes are TRBV30 and TRBJ2-3; D is possibly TRBD2 (5 bases). Germline V lookup: CDR1 GTSNPN, CDR2 SVGIG (reference sequence). Deletions cut 5 bases from V and 6 bases from J, with 6 bases between. CDR3 length equals 10 residues.

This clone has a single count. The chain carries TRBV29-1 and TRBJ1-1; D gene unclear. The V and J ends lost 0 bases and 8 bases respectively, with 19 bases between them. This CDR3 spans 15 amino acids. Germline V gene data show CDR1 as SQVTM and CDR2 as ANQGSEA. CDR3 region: CSVEDEVFSSREAFF. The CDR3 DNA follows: TGCAGCGTTGAAGATGAGGTGTTCAGCAGCCGAGAAGCTTTCTTT.

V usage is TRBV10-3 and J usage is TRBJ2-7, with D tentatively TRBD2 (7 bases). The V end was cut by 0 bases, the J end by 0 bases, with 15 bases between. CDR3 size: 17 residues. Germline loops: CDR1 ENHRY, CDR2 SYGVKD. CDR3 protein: CAISESGAGVSSYEQYF. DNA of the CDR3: TGTGCCATCAGTGAGTCGGGGGCGGGGGTTAGCTCCTACGAGCAGTACTTC.

The DNA of the CDR3 is TGCGCCAGCAGCCCAGGGACCCGCTCAGCGAACGAGCAGTACTTC. Translated, it gives CASSPGTRSANEQYF. The chain has TRBV4-1 and TRBJ2-7, with D perhaps being TRBD1 or TRBD2 (5 bases each). V lost 4 bases and J lost 5, with 18 bases in between. The germline CDR1 and CDR2 sequences are MGHRA and YSYEKL. The CDR3 runs 15 residues.

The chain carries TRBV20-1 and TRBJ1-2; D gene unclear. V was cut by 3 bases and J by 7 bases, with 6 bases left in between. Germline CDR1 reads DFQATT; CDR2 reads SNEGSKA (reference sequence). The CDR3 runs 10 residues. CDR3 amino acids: CSARLGGYTF. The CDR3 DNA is TGCAGTGCTAGGTTGGGTGGCTACACCTTC.

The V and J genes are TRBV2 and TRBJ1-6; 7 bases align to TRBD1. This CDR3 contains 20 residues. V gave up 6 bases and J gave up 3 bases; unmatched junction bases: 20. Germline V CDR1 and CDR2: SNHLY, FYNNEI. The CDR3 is CASRTGTDLPSLVYNSPLHF. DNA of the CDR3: TGTGCCAGCAGGACCGGGACAGACTTACCAAGCCTCGTCTATAATTCACCCCTCCACTTT.

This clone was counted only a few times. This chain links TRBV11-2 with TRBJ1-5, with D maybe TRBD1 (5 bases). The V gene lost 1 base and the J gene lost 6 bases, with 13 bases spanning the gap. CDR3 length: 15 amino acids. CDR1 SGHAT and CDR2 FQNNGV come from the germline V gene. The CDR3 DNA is TGTGCCAGCAGCTTAGTGGGGGGTCGAGGTCAGCCCCAGCATTTT. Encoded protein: CASSLVGGRGQPQHF.